Each of the 28 T cell receptor beta chains below was sequenced from the same sample in a study of OX40 agonist ivuxolimab in advanced cancers. Clones were read by immunoSEQ multiplex PCR, and TCRdb kept only the in-frame ones, dropping some. The sample records around 70,000 clones, 75% to 95% being singletons. The sequenced sample was CD4+ or CD8+ T cells sorted from blood, obtained in a trial of the OX40 agonist ivuxolimab. Receptors were obtained from an adult with an advanced solid tumor such as melanoma, head and neck, liver or kidney cancer.

This chain links TRBV5-1 with TRBJ1-2; D gene unclear. CDR3 size: 15 residues. V shed 5 bases and J shed 4 bases, with 18 bases lying between them. Germline CDR1 is SGHRS and CDR2 is YFSETQ. The CDR3 DNA is TGCGCCAGCAGTTTAACCCCCGGGGATGGCTATGGCTACACCTTC. Amino acid sequence: CASSLTPGDGYGYTF. The whole variable domain, filled in from reference TRBV5-1 and TRBJ1-2, reads KAGVTQTPRYLIKTRGQQVTLSCSPISGHRSVSWYQQTPGQGLQFLFEYFSETQRNKGNFPGRFSGRQFSNSRSEMNVSTLELGDSALYLCASSLTPGDGYGYTFGSGTRLTVV.

This sequence joins TRBV19 and TRBJ2-1, with TRBD2 identical over 12 bases. J was trimmed by 4 bases and V by 7 bases; bases with no gene match: 5. Germline CDR1 reads LNHDA; CDR2 reads SQIVND (reference sequence). The CDR3 has 15 amino acids. The CDR3 region is CASMRTSGTYNEQFF. The CDR3 region has the DNA TGTGCCAGTATGAGGACTAGCGGGACTTACAATGAGCAGTTCTTC.

V usage is TRBV6-5 and J usage is TRBJ2-7; D is unresolved. CDR1 and CDR2 from the germline V gene are MNHEY and SVGAGI. The CDR3 is made up of 14 amino acids. With 6 bases removed from V and 3 bases from J, the gap between germline ends came to 15 bases. Here the CDR3 DNA reads TGTGCCAGCAGGTTAAGAACAGCTTACTACGAGCAGTACTTC. It is translated as CASRLRTAYYEQYF.

The chain has TRBV7-2 and TRBJ2-1, with no clear D. V was clipped by 1 base and J by 14 bases, with 12 bases between them. Germline CDR1 and CDR2: SGHTA and FQGNSA. This CDR3 comprises 12 residues. The CDR3 loop is CASSLDSRKKFF. As DNA, the CDR3 is TGTGCCAGCAGCTTAGACAGCCGGAAAAAGTTCTTC.

This chain connects TRBV5-1 to TRBJ2-5; TRBD1 agrees at 9 bases. Germline loops: CDR1 SGHRS, CDR2 YFSETQ. CDR3 length: 14 amino acids. After removal of 4 bases from V and 5 bases from J, the junction contained 6 bases not matched to a gene. CDR3 DNA sequence: TGCGCCAGCAGCACCGGACAGGGGAGTGAGACCCAGTACTTC. Translation: CASSTGQGSETQYF.

CDR3 loop: CANPPATTDTQYF. CDR3 nucleotide sequence: TGTGCCAACCCCCCGGCTACCACAGATACGCAGTATTTT. The chain couples TRBV19 to TRBJ2-3; D call uncertain. The ends were cut back, 10 bases at V and 2 bases at J, with 13 bases in the middle. This CDR3 spans 13 amino acids. Per the germline V gene, CDR1 is LNHDA and CDR2 is SQIVND (reference sequence).

The rearrangement links TRBV30 to TRBJ1-1, with D uncertain. The CDR3 has 11 residues. Germline values: CDR1 GTSNPN, CDR2 SVGIG (reference sequence). Trimming stripped 5 bases from V and 1 base from J, with 5 bases between. CDR3 bases: TGTGCCTGGGATTCGAACACTGAAGCTTTCTTT. It is translated as CAWDSNTEAFF.

The chain joins TRBV28 to TRBJ2-1; no clear D gene. The CDR3 spans 11 residues. The germline CDR1 and CDR2 sequences are MDHEN and SYDVKM. Trimming took off 2 bases at V and 9 bases at J, with 5 bases between the two ends. Written as DNA, the CDR3 is TGTGCCAGCAGTTTAGCTCGTGAGCAGTTCTTC. This codes for CASSLAREQFF. Filled out from reference TRBV28 and TRBJ2-1, the complete variable domain reads DVKVTQSSRYLVKRTGEKVFLECVQDMDHENMFWYRQDPGLGLRLIYFSYDVKMKEKGDIPEGYSVSREKKERFSLILESASTNQTSMYLCASSLAREQFFGPGTRLTVL.

The chain links TRBV6-5 to TRBJ1-4; D is unresolved. CDR1 and CDR2 (germline): MNHEY, SVGAGI. V was clipped by 6 bases and J by 5 bases, with 16 bases between them. The CDR3 extends over 15 amino acids. The CDR3: CASRIRIGPNEKLFF. The CDR3 region has the DNA TGTGCCAGCAGAATCAGGATCGGACCCAATGAAAAACTGTTTTTT.

This rearrangement joins TRBV7-2 to TRBJ1-3; D is unclear. The CDR3 spans 15 residues. Germline lookup yields CDR1 SGHTA and CDR2 FQGNSA. Trimming took 4 bases from V and 3 from J, leaving 13 bases between them. The CDR3 here is CASSSPGVFGNTIYF. The CDR3 DNA reads as TGTGCCAGCAGCTCCCCGGGCGTATTTGGAAACACCATATATTTT. Filled out from reference TRBV7-2 and TRBJ1-3, the complete variable domain reads GAGVSQSPSNKVTEKGKDVELRCDPISGHTALYWYRQSLGQGLEFLIYFQGNSAPDKSGLPSDRFSAERTGGSVSTLTIQRTQQEDSAVYLCASSSPGVFGNTIYFGEGSWLTVV.

The V call is TRBV9, the J call TRBJ2-1; the match to TRBD2 covers 12 bases. The CDR3 runs to 15 residues. V lost 4 bases to trimming and J lost 4 bases; unmatched junction nucleotides: 3. The germline V gene has CDR1 SGDLS and CDR2 YYNGEE. CDR3: CASSLAGGHYNEQFF. CDR3 DNA: TGTGCCAGCAGCCTAGCGGGAGGGCATTACAATGAGCAGTTCTTC.

V usage is TRBV9 and J usage is TRBJ2-3; 9 bases map to TRBD2. Unmatched junction bases numbered 5, after V lost 2 bases and J lost 1 base. Germline CDR1 SGDLS, CDR2 YYNGEE. This CDR3 has 16 residues. The CDR3 coding sequence is TGTGCCAGCAGCGTGAATAAGCGGGAGGGCACAGATACGCAGTATTTT. It translates to CASSVNKREGTDTQYF.

J is TRBJ1-2 and V is TRBV5-6; TRBD1 matches 7 bases. V lost 1 base, J lost 2 bases, and 2 bases stayed unmatched. Germline CDR1 reads SGHDT; CDR2 reads YYEEEE. The CDR3 is 14 amino acids. In DNA form, the CDR3 reads TGTGCCAGCAGCTTGTGGGACAGCAACTATGGCTACACCTTC. Protein: CASSLWDSNYGYTF.

The chain has TRBV2 and TRBJ2-7; TRBD2 aligns across 10 bases. CDR1 SNHLY and CDR2 FYNNEI come from the germline V gene. CDR3 size: 15 residues. With V trimmed by 4 bases and J by 2 bases, 5 bases remained unmatched. CDR3 DNA: TGTGCCAGCAGTGCATCGAGCGGGGGGGCCTACGAGCAGTACTTC. This translates into CASSASSGGAYEQYF.

The chain links TRBV4-3 to TRBJ2-1; no clear D gene. The CDR3 is 17 amino acids. In germline, CDR1 is LGHNA, CDR2 YSLEER. Trimming took off 0 bases at V and 0 bases at J, with 12 bases between the two ends. For the CDR3, the DNA is TGCGCCAGCAGCCAAGATGGTCGAGCTAGCTCCTACAATGAGCAGTTCTTC. Translated, it gives CASSQDGRASSYNEQFF.

The chain combines TRBV13 with TRBJ2-7; 10 nucleotides align to TRBD1. Germline CDR1 and CDR2: PRHDT and FYEKMQ (reference sequence). The CDR3 is made up of 15 amino acids. Germline trimming cut 5 bases from V and 3 bases from J; bases unmatched to any gene: 7. The CDR3 region is CASSPRDRGVYEQYF. In nucleotides, the CDR3 is TGTGCCAGCAGCCCCCGGGACAGGGGAGTCTACGAGCAGTACTTC.

This sequence joins TRBV5-6 and TRBJ2-3; 9 bases map to TRBD1. The CDR3 consists of 15 residues. Germline V lookup: CDR1 SGHDT, CDR2 YYEEEE. Trimming took 9 bases from V and 1 from J; bases not matched to a gene: 9. The CDR3 loop is CATGTGLSGTDTQYF. CDR3 DNA sequence: TGTGCCACTGGGACAGGGCTCAGCGGCACAGATACGCAGTATTTT.

V usage is TRBV4-3 and J usage is TRBJ1-4; perhaps TRBD1 as D (6 bases). The CDR3 runs 15 residues. The germline gives CDR1 LGHNA, CDR2 YSLEER. With 1 base removed from V and 8 bases from J, the gap between germline ends came to 14 bases. This chain's CDR3 is CASSQGGAGQEKLFF. In DNA form, the CDR3 reads TGCGCCAGCAGCCAAGGGGGGGCGGGGCAGGAAAAACTGTTTTTT.

The V gene is TRBV27, the J gene TRBJ2-1; TRBD2 matches 12 bases. V lost 5 bases and J lost 7; bases outside the gene matches: 9. From germline, CDR1 is MNHEY and CDR2 SMNVEV (reference sequence). There are 16 residues in the CDR3. The CDR3 DNA follows: TGTGCCAGCAGTCCCCCGACTAGCGGGAGTACGAATGAGCAGTTCTTC. Translation gives CASSPPTSGSTNEQFF.

The genes are TRBV9 and TRBJ2-5; 9 bases agree with TRBD2. Germline CDR1 reads SGDLS; CDR2 reads YYNGEE. Trimming cost V 0 bases and J 4 bases; bases outside gene matches: 4. The CDR3 spans 15 residues. The CDR3, as DNA: TGTGCCAGCAGCGTAGGCGGGGGGGAGGCAGAGACCCAGTACTTC. Residues: CASSVGGGEAETQYF.

The genes are TRBV13 and TRBJ1-2; 7 nucleotides align to TRBD1. The CDR3 runs 12 residues. Unmatched junction bases numbered 4, after V lost 6 bases and J lost 6 bases. CDR1 and CDR2 (germline): PRHDT, FYEKMQ (reference sequence). The CDR3 nucleotides are TGTGCCAGCAGTACAGGGGTTGATGGCTACACCTTC. Its translation is CASSTGVDGYTF. The whole variable domain, filled in from reference TRBV13 and TRBJ1-2, reads AAGVIQSPRHLIKEKRETATLKCYPIPRHDTVYWYQQGPGQDPQFLISFYEKMQSDKGSIPDRFSAQQFSDYHSELNMSSLELGDSALYFCASSTGVDGYTFGSGTRLTVV.

The chain links TRBV15 to TRBJ2-3, with D uncertain. The CDR3 spans 16 residues. Per the germline V gene, CDR1 is LNHNV and CDR2 is YYDKDF (reference sequence). The germline V and J ends were trimmed by 3 bases and 0 bases, with 13 bases remaining between them. CDR3 protein: CATSSLEVTSTDTQYF. The DNA for the CDR3 is TGTGCCACCAGCAGCTTAGAGGTGACTAGCACAGATACGCAGTATTTT. The full variable domain, with the rest looked up from reference TRBV15 and TRBJ2-3, is DAMVIQNPRYQVTQFGKPVTLSCSQTLNHNVMYWYQQKSSQAPKLLFHYYDKDFNNEADTPDNFQSRRPNTSFCFLDIRSPGLGDTAMYLCATSSLEVTSTDTQYFGPGTRLTVL.

The chain uses TRBV27 and TRBJ1-2, with 11 bases aligning to TRBD1. The CDR3 spans 18 residues. Germline loops: CDR1 MNHEY, CDR2 SMNVEV (reference sequence). Unmatched junction bases numbered 14, after V lost 5 bases and J lost 3 bases. The CDR3 loop is CASSPIPGQGDFDYGYTF. Here the CDR3 DNA reads TGTGCCAGCAGTCCCATTCCGGGACAGGGGGATTTCGACTATGGCTACACCTTC.

The chain uses TRBV6-1 and TRBJ1-1, with 7 positions matching TRBD1. V was clipped by 1 base and J by 5 bases; unmatched bases: 13. Per germline, CDR1 MNHNS and CDR2 SASEGT. The length of the CDR3 is 17 residues. This CDR3 is CASSEGTGGMESTEAFF. DNA of the CDR3: TGTGCCAGCAGTGAAGGGACAGGAGGTATGGAAAGTACTGAAGCTTTCTTT.

This clone occurred once. The V call is TRBV27, the J call TRBJ2-6; D is uncertain. The germline gives CDR1 MNHEY, CDR2 SMNVEV (reference sequence). Trimming removed 6 bases at V and 0 bases at J, with 6 bases between. This CDR3 is 14 amino acids long. CDR3 residues: CASSQSSGANVLTF. The DNA for the CDR3 is TGTGCCAGCAGCCAGAGCTCTGGGGCCAACGTCCTGACTTTC.

The CDR3 DNA sequence: TGCGCCAGCAGCCGGGGACTTCAGACATCCAATCAGCCCCAGCATTTT. It translates to CASSRGLQTSNQPQHF. This rearrangement joins TRBV4-3 to TRBJ1-5, with a possible D match to TRBD1 (5 bases). Germline V gives CDR1 LGHNA, CDR2 YSLEER. The CDR3 is 16 amino acids. Trimming cost V 4 bases and J 3 bases, with 16 bases left between them.

V and J are TRBV4-3 and TRBJ2-7; possible D gene TRBD1, 6 bases. V was cut by 0 bases and J by 4 bases, with 22 bases left in between. The CDR3 is made up of 18 amino acids. Germline assignment: CDR1 LGHNA and CDR2 YSLEER. The CDR3 here is CASSQDLSGASISYEQYF. The CDR3 nucleotides read TGCGCCAGCAGCCAAGATCTTTCAGGGGCGTCTATCTCATACGAGCAGTACTTC.

This clone was observed once. The chain uses TRBV14 and TRBJ2-5, with TRBD2 matching 11 bases. The CDR3 runs 15 residues. Germline trimming cut 2 bases from V and 5 bases from J; bases unmatched to any gene: 4. Germline V CDR1 and CDR2: SGHDN, FVKESK. The CDR3 sequence: CASSQKTSGVETQYF. Here the CDR3 DNA reads TGTGCCAGCAGCCAAAAGACTAGCGGGGTGGAGACCCAGTACTTC.